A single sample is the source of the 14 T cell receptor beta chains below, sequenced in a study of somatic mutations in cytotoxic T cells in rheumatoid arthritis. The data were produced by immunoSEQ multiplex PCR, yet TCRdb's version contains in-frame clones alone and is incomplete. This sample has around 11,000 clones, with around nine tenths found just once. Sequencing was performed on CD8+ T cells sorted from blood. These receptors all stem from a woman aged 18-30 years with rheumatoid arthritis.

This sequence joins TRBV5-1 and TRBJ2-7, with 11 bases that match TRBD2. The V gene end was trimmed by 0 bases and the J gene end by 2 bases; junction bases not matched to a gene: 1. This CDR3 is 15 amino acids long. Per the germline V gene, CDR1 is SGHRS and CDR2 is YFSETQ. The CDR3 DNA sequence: TGCGCCAGCAGCTTGGGACTAGCGGGGCCCTACGAGCAGTACTTC. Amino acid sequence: CASSLGLAGPYEQYF.

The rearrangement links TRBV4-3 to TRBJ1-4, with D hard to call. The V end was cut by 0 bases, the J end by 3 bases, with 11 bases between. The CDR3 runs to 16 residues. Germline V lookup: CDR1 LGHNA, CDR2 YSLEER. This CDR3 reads CASSQDLGASNEKLFF. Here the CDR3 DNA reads TGCGCCAGCAGCCAAGACCTAGGAGCCTCTAATGAAAAACTGTTTTTT.

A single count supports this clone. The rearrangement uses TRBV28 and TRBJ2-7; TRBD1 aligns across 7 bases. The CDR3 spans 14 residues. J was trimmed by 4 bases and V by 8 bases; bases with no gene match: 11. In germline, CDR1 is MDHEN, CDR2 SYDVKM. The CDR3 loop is CASDSQTGRYEQYF. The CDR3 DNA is TGTGCCAGCGATAGCCAGACAGGGAGATACGAGCAGTACTTC.

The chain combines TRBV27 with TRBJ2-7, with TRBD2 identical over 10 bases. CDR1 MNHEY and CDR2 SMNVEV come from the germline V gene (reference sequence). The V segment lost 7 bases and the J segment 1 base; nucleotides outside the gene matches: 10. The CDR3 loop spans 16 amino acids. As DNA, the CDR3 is TGTGCCAGCACTGCTAGCGGGAGCCTTAGTTCCTACGAGCAGTACTTC. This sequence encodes CASTASGSLSSYEQYF.

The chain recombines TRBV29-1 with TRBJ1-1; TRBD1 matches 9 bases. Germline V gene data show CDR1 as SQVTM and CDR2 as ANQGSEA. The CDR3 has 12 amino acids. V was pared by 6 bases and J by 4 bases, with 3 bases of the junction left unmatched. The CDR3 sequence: CSVDRGSTEAFF. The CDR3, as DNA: TGCAGCGTCGACAGGGGGAGCACTGAAGCTTTCTTT.

The CDR3 loop is CASSSGTSGYNEQFF. In DNA, the CDR3 is TGTGCCAGCAGTAGCGGGACTAGCGGTTACAATGAGCAGTTCTTC. J is TRBJ2-1 and V is TRBV6-5; 11 nucleotides line up with TRBD2. The CDR3 is 15 residues long. The J segment lost 4 bases and the V segment lost 5 bases, leaving 4 bases of the junction unmatched. Germline loops: CDR1 MNHEY, CDR2 SVGAGI.

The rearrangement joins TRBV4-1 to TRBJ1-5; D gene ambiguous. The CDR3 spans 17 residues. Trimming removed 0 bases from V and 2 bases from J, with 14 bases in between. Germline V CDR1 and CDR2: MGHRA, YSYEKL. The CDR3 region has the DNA TGCGCCAGCAGCCAAGATACGAGCCGGTTGGGCAATCAGCCCCAGCATTTT. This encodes CASSQDTSRLGNQPQHF.

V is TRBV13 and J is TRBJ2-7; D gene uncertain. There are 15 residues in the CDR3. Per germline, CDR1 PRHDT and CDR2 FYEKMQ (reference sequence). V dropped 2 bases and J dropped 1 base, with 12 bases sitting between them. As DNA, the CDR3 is TGTGCCAGCAGCTTATGGGCTGATGCTTCCTACGAGCAGTACTTC. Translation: CASSLWADASYEQYF.

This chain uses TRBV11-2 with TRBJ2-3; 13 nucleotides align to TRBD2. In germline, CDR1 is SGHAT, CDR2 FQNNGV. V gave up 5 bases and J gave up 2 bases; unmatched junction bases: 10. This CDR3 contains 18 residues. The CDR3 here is CASSRGLAGVMVTDTQYF. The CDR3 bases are TGTGCCAGCAGCCGAGGACTAGCGGGGGTGATGGTCACAGATACGCAGTATTTT.

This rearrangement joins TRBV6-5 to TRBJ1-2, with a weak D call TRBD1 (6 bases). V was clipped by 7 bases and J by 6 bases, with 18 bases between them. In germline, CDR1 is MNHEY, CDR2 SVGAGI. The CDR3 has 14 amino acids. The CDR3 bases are TGTGCCAGCACCTACAGATGGGCAGGGGATGGCTACACCTTC. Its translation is CASTYRWAGDGYTF.

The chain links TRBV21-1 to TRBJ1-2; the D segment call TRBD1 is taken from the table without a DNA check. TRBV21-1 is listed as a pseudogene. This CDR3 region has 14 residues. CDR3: CASSKEDQGYGYTF. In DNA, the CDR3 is TGTGCCAGCAGCAAAGAAGATCAGGGCTATGGCTACACCTTC.

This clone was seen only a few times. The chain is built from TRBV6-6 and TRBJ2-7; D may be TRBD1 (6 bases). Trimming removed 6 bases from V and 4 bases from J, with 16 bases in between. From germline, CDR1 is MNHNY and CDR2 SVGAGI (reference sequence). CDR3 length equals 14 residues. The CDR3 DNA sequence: TGTGCCAGCAGCTCCTGGACAGTCCTTTACGAGCAGTACTTC. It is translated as CASSSWTVLYEQYF.

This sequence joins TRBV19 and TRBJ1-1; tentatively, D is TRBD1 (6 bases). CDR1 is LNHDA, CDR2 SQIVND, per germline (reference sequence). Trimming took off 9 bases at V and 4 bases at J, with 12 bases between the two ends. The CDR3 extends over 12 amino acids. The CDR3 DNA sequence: TGTGCCAGCGCAGGGGCCGTCACTGAAGCTTTCTTT. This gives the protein CASAGAVTEAFF.

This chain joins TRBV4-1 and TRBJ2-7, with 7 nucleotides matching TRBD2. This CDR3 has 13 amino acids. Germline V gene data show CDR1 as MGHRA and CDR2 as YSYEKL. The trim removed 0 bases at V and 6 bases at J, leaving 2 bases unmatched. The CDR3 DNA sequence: TGCGCCAGCAGCCAAGATAAGCGGGGCGAGCAGTACTTC. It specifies CASSQDKRGEQYF.